The T cell receptor beta chain under discussion was sequenced for a study of read filtering for tumor transcriptome and immune sequencing. Study-wide points: Dropping single-read clonotypes raised IR-seq and RNA-seq shared-clonotype correlation.

The library was built from about 400 ng RNA with molecular barcoded adaptors for alpha/delta and beta/gamma chains. TCRdb processed the reads anew with MiXCR; each CDR3 protein has one entry. The sample yields 100,000 to 150,000 distinct CDR3 sequences, roughly 13% seen once. Every patient had bone marrow sampled while the disease was active. This clonotype has only one observation. Its antigen is currently unknown. The junction does not match germline at one end; this may be a read error. Germline CDR1 and CDR2: SQVTM and ANQGSEA. The CDR3 sequence is 13 residues long. The sample comprised a population of CD138-negative cells sorted from bone marrow. This sequence was found in a donor at least 40 years old with multiple myeloma. V gene TRBV29-1 combines with J gene TRBJ2-5, with D perhaps TRBD2 (5 bases). CDR3 nucleotide sequence: TGCAACGCACGACAACATTTGGGAGAGACCCTGTACTTC. This codes for CNARQHLGETLYF. The full variable domain, with the rest looked up from reference TRBV29-1 and TRBJ2-5, is SAVISQKPSRDICQRGTSLTIQCQVDSQVTMMFWYRQQPGQSLTLIATANQGSEATYESGFVIDKFPISRPNLTFSTLTVSNMSPEDSSIYLCNARQHLGETLYFGPGTRLLVL.